The 16 T cell receptor beta chains presented below share a single source sample, sequenced in a study of neoadjuvant anti-PD-1 for oral cavity cancer. Here immunoSEQ multiplex PCR was the method, and the copy in TCRdb shows in-frame clones only, minus some. Among 7,000 to 9,000 clones, 62% were seen once, and the ten largest hold roughly 3.2%. The time point denotes: after neoadjuvant nivolumab, at surgical resection. The sample consisted of PBMCs, taken after nivolumab (anti-PD-1) treatment. Every receptor here comes from a person aged 40 to 85 with oral cavity squamous cell carcinoma.

The chain is built from TRBV2 and TRBJ2-7, with 11 bases matching TRBD2. The germline CDR1 and CDR2 sequences are SNHLY and FYNNEI. V was clipped by 6 bases and J by 1 base; unmatched bases: 5. The CDR3 loop spans 15 amino acids. The CDR3 nucleotides read TGTGCCAGCAGCACGGGACTAGCGGTTTCCTACGAGCAGTACTTC. This codes for CASSTGLAVSYEQYF.

The chain joins TRBV7-2 to TRBJ2-5; no clear D gene. Germline assignment: CDR1 SGHTA and CDR2 FQGNSA. This CDR3 contains 12 residues. Trimming took off 2 bases at V and 3 bases at J, with 4 bases between the two ends. CDR3 nucleotides: TGTGCCAGCAGCTTAATGGAAGAGACCCAGTACTTC. Its translation: CASSLMEETQYF. Looking up the rest from reference TRBV7-2 and TRBJ2-5 gives the full variable domain: GAGVSQSPSNKVTEKGKDVELRCDPISGHTALYWYRQSLGQGLEFLIYFQGNSAPDKSGLPSDRFSAERTGGSVSTLTIQRTQQEDSAVYLCASSLMEETQYFGPGTRLLVL.

V is TRBV6-1 and J is TRBJ2-1; D is ambiguous. V was shortened by 10 bases and J by 5 bases, with 15 bases between the two germline ends. Germline CDR1 MNHNS, CDR2 SASEGT. This CDR3 region has 13 residues. Here the CDR3 DNA reads TGTGCCATCCTCAAACAGTGGAACAATGAGCAGTTCTTC. It specifies CAILKQWNNEQFF.

This clone was seen only once. The genes are TRBV19 and TRBJ2-7; 8 nucleotides match TRBD1. The V gene's germline CDR1 is LNHDA and CDR2 SQIVND (reference sequence). V lost 5 bases to trimming and J lost 1 base; unmatched junction nucleotides: 7. This CDR3 has 15 amino acids. The chain's CDR3 is CASSHRTGTSYEQYF. The DNA for the CDR3 is TGTGCCAGTAGTCACCGGACAGGGACTTCCTACGAGCAGTACTTC.

The rearrangement joins TRBV7-9 to TRBJ1-4; perhaps TRBD1 as D (6 bases). Per germline, CDR1 SEHNR and CDR2 FQNEAQ (reference sequence). The V end lost 5 bases, the J end lost 2 bases, and 9 bases lay between the germline ends. The CDR3 is 14 residues long. DNA for the CDR3: TGTGCCAGCAGCGTACAGGGCACTAATGAAAAACTGTTTTTT. It encodes CASSVQGTNEKLFF.

This clone was observed a few times. This chain joins TRBV4-2 and TRBJ2-2; D possibly corresponds to TRBD2 (5 bases). The CDR3 runs 14 residues. Germline V CDR1 and CDR2: LGHNA, YNFKEQ. Trimming pared 4 bases from V and 3 bases from J, leaving 9 bases between. In DNA, the CDR3 is TGTGCCAGCAGCCGGGCCGGGGACACCGGGGAGCTGTTTTTT. It specifies CASSRAGDTGELFF.

This clone turned up a few times. The rearrangement uses TRBV4-1 and TRBJ1-2; 9 nucleotides line up with TRBD1. V lost 1 base to trimming and J lost 4 bases; unmatched junction nucleotides: 7. Germline CDR1 is MGHRA and CDR2 is YSYEKL. The CDR3 is 16 amino acids. CDR3 DNA: TGCGCCAGCAGCCAAGGTGGGGACAGGGTAACCTATGGCTACACCTTC. Its translation: CASSQGGDRVTYGYTF.

The V call is TRBV7-8, the J call TRBJ2-7; D might be TRBD2 (6 bases). The CDR3 extends over 15 amino acids. Between the trimmed V and J ends, which lost 5 bases and 1 base, there was a span of 15 bases. Germline values: CDR1 SGHVS, CDR2 FQNEAQ. The CDR3 here is CASSTVSGSSYEQYF. In nucleotides, the CDR3 is TGTGCCAGCAGCACTGTTAGCGGTAGTTCCTACGAGCAGTACTTC.

The chain links TRBV7-2 to TRBJ2-1, with a weak D call TRBD2 (6 bases). V dropped 2 bases and J dropped 0 bases, with 17 bases sitting between them. Germline CDR1 reads SGHTA; CDR2 reads FQGNSA. The length of the CDR3 is 18 residues. CDR3 amino acids: CASSLTGSGDPSYNEQFF. The CDR3 DNA reads as TGTGCCAGCAGCTTAACGGGGTCGGGGGACCCCTCCTACAATGAGCAGTTCTTC.

V gene TRBV7-2 combines with J gene TRBJ1-4, with D maybe TRBD1 (5 bases). Germline assignment: CDR1 SGHTA and CDR2 FQGNSA. The length of the CDR3 is 13 residues. Between the trimmed V and J ends, which lost 5 bases and 8 bases, there was a span of 12 bases. The CDR3 reads CASSGGRWEKLFF. The CDR3 DNA sequence: TGTGCCAGCAGCGGGGGGAGGTGGGAAAAACTGTTTTTT.

This clone showed up just once. The rearrangement joins TRBV15 to TRBJ1-1, with 10 bases that match TRBD1. The CDR3 length is 15 residues. Trimming at V came to 2 bases and at J to 3 bases, leaving 3 bases not matched to a gene. Per the germline V gene, CDR1 is LNHNV and CDR2 is YYDKDF (reference sequence). The CDR3, as DNA: TGTGCCACCAGCAGAAAGGGGACAGGGGACACTGAAGCTTTCTTT. Its translation: CATSRKGTGDTEAFF.

This clone has just a few counts. V is TRBV9 and J is TRBJ2-2; D uncertain. The germline CDR1 and CDR2 sequences are SGDLS and YYNGEE. This CDR3 is built from 14 residues. Trimming removed 0 bases from V and 2 bases from J, with 5 bases in between. The DNA for the CDR3 is TGTGCCAGCAGCGTAGGGACCAACACCGGGGAGCTGTTTTTT. Encoded protein: CASSVGTNTGELFF.

CDR3 in DNA: TGCGCCAGCAGCATACGCGGGGGGCCCAGCACAGATACGCAGTATTTT. Its protein is CASSIRGGPSTDTQYF. The chain recombines TRBV5-1 with TRBJ2-3; 8 nucleotides align to TRBD2. The CDR3 consists of 16 residues. The V and J ends lost 4 bases and 0 bases, in that order; junction bases with no gene match: 7. In germline, CDR1 is SGHRS, CDR2 YFSETQ.

Remarks on this clone: An end of the junction differs from the germline gene, which may be a read error. V usage is TRBV29-1 and J usage is TRBJ1-1; TRBD1 aligns across 8 bases. This CDR3 comprises 12 residues. Germline CDR1 is SQVTM and CDR2 is ANQGSEA. CDR3 sequence: CSAGQGNIEAFF. In DNA, the CDR3 is TGCAGCGCAGGACAGGGAAACATTGAAGCTTTCTTT.

The chain links TRBV6-5 to TRBJ2-5; possible D gene TRBD1, 6 bases. The CDR3 runs 15 residues. CDR1 is MNHEY, CDR2 SVGAGI, per germline. Trimming pared 0 bases from V and 5 bases from J, leaving 13 bases between. CDR3 DNA: TGTGCCAGCAGTTACTCCCAGACAGGTTTGGAGACCCAGTACTTC. This translates into CASSYSQTGLETQYF.

This chain uses TRBV19 with TRBJ2-1, with 9 bases aligning to TRBD1. V lost 5 bases, J lost 7 bases, and 6 bases stayed unmatched. Germline V gives CDR1 LNHDA, CDR2 SQIVND (reference sequence). This CDR3 has 14 amino acids. The CDR3 DNA sequence: TGTGCCAGTAGTGCAGGGACAGGGCGAAATGAGCAGTTCTTC. Translation: CASSAGTGRNEQFF.